Given below is one TCR beta chain in context. This sample stems from a study of blood T cell repertoires in COVID-19. Study context: Acute-phase and convalescent COVID-19 samples originated in the United States, Italy and Spain.

Germline V gives CDR1 SGHTA, CDR2 FQGNSA. This CDR3 is built from 18 residues. The V segment lost 4 bases and the J segment 0 bases; nucleotides outside the gene matches: 12. Data came from immunoSEQ multiplex PCR; TCRdb stores just in-frame clones and leaves some out. The repertoire consists of hundreds of thousands of clones, with around 88% occurring once and the leading ten covering roughly 15%. The sequence came from a woman in her 50s with acute COVID-19. The material sequenced was PBMCs or T cells enriched from blood (not recorded which). This sequence joins TRBV7-2 and TRBJ2-7; 10 bases fit TRBD1. CDR3 amino acids: CASSWGDRGQKSSYEQYF. CDR3 sequence (DNA): TGTGCCAGCAGCTGGGGGGACAGGGGTCAAAAAAGCTCCTACGAGCAGTACTTC.